A single sample is the source of the 23 T cell receptor beta chains below, sequenced in a study of blood T cell repertoires in COVID-19. Repertoires were generated with immunoSEQ multiplex PCR, while TCRdb's copy carries only in-frame clones and drops some. The top ten clones hold 8.9% of a sample with approximately 320,000 clones, roughly 86% of them seen once. Sequencing was performed on PBMCs or T cells enriched from blood (not recorded which). The receptors derive from a woman between 18 and 29 years old who had recovered from COVID-19.

This clone was found once. The V and J genes are TRBV10-3 and TRBJ2-7; TRBD1 matches 9 bases. The V segment lost 6 bases and the J segment 3 bases; nucleotides outside the gene matches: 6. CDR3 length: 14 amino acids. Germline V gives CDR1 ENHRY, CDR2 SYGVKD. CDR3 region: CAISETGGGYEQYF. The CDR3 DNA reads as TGTGCCATCAGCGAGACAGGGGGTGGCTACGAGCAGTACTTC.

J is TRBJ2-5 and V is TRBV7-6; tentatively, D is TRBD1 (6 bases). The V end lost 2 bases, the J end lost 4 bases, and 11 bases lay between the germline ends. The CDR3 spans 14 residues. Per germline, CDR1 SGHVS and CDR2 FNYEAQ. CDR3 sequence (DNA): TGTGCCAGCAGCTTAACAGGGTCGGTAGAGACCCAGTACTTC. Protein: CASSLTGSVETQYF.

A single count supports this clone. CDR3 bases: TGTGCCAGCAGTTTATTGGCCGTACAGGGGGGATATGGCTACACCTTC. Its translation is CASSLLAVQGGYGYTF. The chain is built from TRBV28 and TRBJ1-2, with 8 bases aligning to TRBD1. The CDR3 loop spans 16 amino acids. V was pared by 1 base and J by 5 bases, with 9 bases of the junction left unmatched. CDR1 and CDR2 from the germline V gene are MDHEN and SYDVKM.

The rearrangement joins TRBV6-2 or TRBV6-3 to TRBJ2-7, with 8 bases fitting TRBD2. Germline CDR1 reads MNHEY; CDR2 reads SVGEGT. The ends lost 0 bases at V and 3 bases at J; junction bases unmatched: 4. The CDR3 runs to 15 residues. The CDR3 sequence is CASSYSTAGDYEQYF. The CDR3 bases are TGTGCCAGCAGTTACTCGACAGCGGGGGACTACGAGCAGTACTTC.

This clone came up a few times. The rearrangement joins TRBV19 to TRBJ1-1, with D maybe TRBD1 (6 bases). With 4 bases removed from V and 1 base from J, the gap between germline ends came to 13 bases. The CDR3 sequence is 15 residues long. Germline V lookup: CDR1 LNHDA, CDR2 SQIVND (reference sequence). CDR3 sequence: CASSRAGAGNTEAFF. DNA of the CDR3: TGTGCCAGTAGTAGGGCAGGGGCTGGGAACACTGAAGCTTTCTTT.

The chain recombines TRBV7-9 with TRBJ1-1; the match to TRBD1 covers 7 bases. Germline CDR1 is SEHNR and CDR2 is FQNEAQ (reference sequence). The CDR3 runs 13 residues. V shed 5 bases, J shed 5 bases, and the junction held 5 bases outside the gene matches. CDR3 nucleotide sequence: TGTGCCAGCAGCATCCAGGGGGGTACTGAAGCTTTCTTT. Amino acid sequence: CASSIQGGTEAFF.

The genes are TRBV6-5 and TRBJ1-1, with no clear D. Looked up from germline, CDR1 is MNHEY and CDR2 is SVGAGI. This CDR3 comprises 14 residues. Trimming took 0 bases from V and 3 from J, leaving 8 bases between them. The CDR3: CASSYSRVDTEAFF. CDR3 nucleotides: TGTGCCAGCAGTTACTCCCGGGTCGACACTGAAGCTTTCTTT.

Only one count was recorded for this clone. Within the sample, other DNA sequences also encode this same CDR3. This chain links TRBV7-2 with TRBJ2-4; no definite D call. The CDR3 is made up of 14 amino acids. Trimming took 0 bases from V and 0 from J, leaving 3 bases between them. Germline V gives CDR1 SGHTA, CDR2 FQGNSA. The CDR3 DNA follows: TGTGCCAGCAGCTTAGCTCTAGCCAAAAACATTCAGTACTTC. Translated: CASSLALAKNIQYF.

CDR3 bases: TGTGCCAGTAGTATAACAGGCGAGTCTGGAAACACCATATATTTT. Translation: CASSITGESGNTIYF. The chain joins TRBV19 to TRBJ1-3; possible D gene TRBD1, 5 bases. Germline CDR1 reads LNHDA; CDR2 reads SQIVND (reference sequence). Trimming pared 2 bases from V and 1 base from J, leaving 9 bases between. The CDR3 runs to 15 residues.

The genes are TRBV12-3 or TRBV12-4 and TRBJ2-7; D remains ambiguous. Trimming left V 6 bases short and J 2 bases short, with 8 bases between. The CDR3 is made up of 12 amino acids. CDR3 residues: CASSRDTYEQYF. Here the CDR3 DNA reads TGTGCCAGCAGCCGAGACACCTACGAGCAGTACTTC.

The chain recombines TRBV28 with TRBJ1-5; the D gene is possibly TRBD1 (5 bases). The CDR3 consists of 16 residues. With 6 bases removed from V and 6 bases from J, the gap between germline ends came to 21 bases. Per germline, CDR1 MDHEN and CDR2 SYDVKM. This CDR3 is CASRTNVGAVSQPQHF. The CDR3 nucleotides are TGTGCCAGCAGAACGAACGTAGGGGCAGTTAGTCAGCCCCAGCATTTT.

The V call is TRBV3-1 (or the pseudogene TRBV3-2), the J call TRBJ2-3; a possible D gene is TRBD2 (6 bases). The CDR3 contains 15 residues. Per the germline V gene, CDR1 is LGHDT and CDR2 is YNNKEL (reference sequence). V lost 6 bases to trimming and J lost 2 bases, with 15 bases between them. The CDR3 protein is CASSRPGLSTDTQYF. The CDR3 nucleotides are TGTGCCAGCAGTCGTCCGGGACTTTCCACAGATACGCAGTATTTT.

This rearrangement joins TRBV9 to TRBJ2-2; the D gene is possibly TRBD1 (6 bases). The CDR3 spans 13 residues. V was pared by 4 bases and J by 4 bases, with 8 bases between. Germline V lookup: CDR1 SGDLS, CDR2 YYNGEE. The CDR3 sequence is CASSQGFTGELFF. The CDR3 DNA reads TGTGCCAGCAGCCAGGGGTTCACCGGGGAGCTGTTTTTT.

The chain couples TRBV24-1 to TRBJ1-2; D is perhaps TRBD1 (5 bases). V was cut by 4 bases and J by 4 bases, with 12 bases left in between. Germline CDR1 and CDR2: KGHDR and SFDVKD. The CDR3 has 14 residues. This chain's CDR3 is CATSEGQLGYGYTF. DNA of the CDR3: TGTGCCACCAGTGAAGGACAATTGGGCTATGGCTACACCTTC.

This clone came up once. This chain links TRBV5-1 with TRBJ2-1; D unresolved. Trimming took 1 base from V and 0 from J, leaving 8 bases between them. The CDR3 has 15 residues. Germline-derived CDR1 and CDR2 are SGHRS and YFSETQ. The CDR3 reads CASSLSSPSYNEQFF. DNA for the CDR3: TGCGCCAGCAGCTTGTCTAGTCCCTCCTACAATGAGCAGTTCTTC.

The gene calls are TRBV18 and TRBJ2-7, with 11 bases aligning to TRBD2. The V gene end was trimmed by 8 bases and the J gene end by 3 bases; junction bases not matched to a gene: 6. The CDR3 contains 14 residues. Germline CDR1 is KGHSH and CDR2 is LQKENI. The CDR3 is CASQTGTSGYEQYF. The CDR3 DNA is TGTGCCAGCCAGACTGGGACTAGCGGCTACGAGCAGTACTTC.

The chain uses TRBV12-3 or TRBV12-4 and TRBJ2-7; D may be TRBD2 (5 bases). This CDR3 is built from 13 residues. With 0 bases removed from V and 6 bases from J, the gap between germline ends came to 9 bases. CDR3 sequence: CASSLAGVSEQYF. The CDR3 DNA is TGTGCCAGCAGTTTAGCCGGGGTATCCGAGCAGTACTTC.

CDR3 in amino acids: CSASQGAGQGAHEQYF. The CDR3 DNA sequence: TGCAGTGCTAGTCAAGGGGCGGGACAGGGGGCTCACGAGCAGTACTTC. The chain couples TRBV20-1 to TRBJ2-7, with 12 bases identical to TRBD1. J lost 5 bases, V lost 3 bases, and 11 bases had no gene match. CDR1 DFQATT and CDR2 SNEGSKA come from the germline V gene (reference sequence). This CDR3 comprises 16 residues.

The chain employs TRBV19 and TRBJ2-5, with 7 nucleotides matching TRBD1. This CDR3 has 15 amino acids. The trim removed 5 bases at V and 5 bases at J, leaving 11 bases unmatched. Germline CDR1 is LNHDA and CDR2 is SQIVND (reference sequence). CDR3 sequence (DNA): TGTGCCAGTAGTTTCATGTATACAGGGGTGGAGACCCAGTACTTC. Its protein product is CASSFMYTGVETQYF. The full variable domain, completed using reference TRBV19 and TRBJ2-5, is DGGITQSPKYLFRKEGQNVTLSCEQNLNHDAMYWYRQDPGQGLRLIYYSQIVNDFQKGDIAEGYSVSREKKESFPLTVTSAQKNPTAFYLCASSFMYTGVETQYFGPGTRLLVL.

The rearrangement uses TRBV28 and TRBJ1-2; D is perhaps TRBD1 (6 bases). Germline CDR1 MDHEN, CDR2 SYDVKM. V dropped 5 bases and J dropped 0 bases, with 10 bases sitting between them. CDR3 length: 14 amino acids. This chain's CDR3 is CASSAHRANYGYTF. In DNA form, the CDR3 reads TGTGCCAGCAGTGCGCACAGGGCTAACTATGGCTACACCTTC.

CDR3 DNA: TGTGCCAGTAGTATGTGGCAGGGGACGAATAAAGAGACCCAGTACTTC. It encodes CASSMWQGTNKETQYF. The rearrangement joins TRBV19 to TRBJ2-5; D might be TRBD1 (6 bases). The V end lost 3 bases, the J end lost 3 bases, and 17 bases lay between the germline ends. Germline values: CDR1 LNHDA, CDR2 SQIVND (reference sequence). The CDR3 has 16 residues.

The chain links TRBV28 to TRBJ1-4; 11 bases agree with TRBD1. The V gene end was trimmed by 9 bases and the J gene end by 7 bases; junction bases not matched to a gene: 1. The germline gives CDR1 MDHEN, CDR2 SYDVKM. The CDR3 covers 12 residues. The CDR3 sequence is CASGQGAEKLFF. CDR3 DNA sequence: TGTGCCAGTGGACAGGGGGCTGAAAAACTGTTTTTT.

CDR3 nucleotides: TGTGCCAGCAGCTTCGGGACAGGGTGGAACACTGAAGCTTTCTTT. It codes for CASSFGTGWNTEAFF. The rearrangement uses TRBV7-9 and TRBJ1-1; 9 bases align to TRBD1. CDR1 and CDR2 from the germline V gene are SEHNR and FQNEAQ (reference sequence). CDR3 length equals 15 residues. V lost 3 bases, J lost 1 base, and 3 bases stayed unmatched. The full variable domain, with the rest looked up from reference TRBV7-9 and TRBJ1-1, is DTGVSQNPRHKITKRGQNVTFRCDPISEHNRLYWYRQTLGQGPEFLTYFQNEAQLEKSRLLSDRFSAERPKGSFSTLEIQRTEQGDSAMYLCASSFGTGWNTEAFFGQGTRLTVV.